The source of this T cell receptor beta chain is a study of T-cell memory formation after mild COVID-19. Findings of the study overall: Within pre-infection memory, some responding clones were found, suggesting cross-reactive memory joined.

Germline loops: CDR1 DFQATT, CDR2 SNEGSKA (reference sequence). V lost 3 bases to trimming and J lost 6 bases, with 12 bases between them. This CDR3 contains 13 residues. Using its own MiXCR run on the 5' RACE reads, TCRdb lists one record per CDR3 protein. The table has 550,000 to 600,000 distinct CDR3 sequences, about 18% seen once. This clonotype was observed a few times. The antigen remains unidentified. Sequencing was performed on PBMCs or a T cell subset sorted from them (not recorded which). The clonotype comes from an adult woman who had mild COVID-19 (a few samples of this study predate the infection). Cell type and time point are not known. The chain carries TRBV20-1 and TRBJ2-4; D not resolved. CDR3 in DNA: TGCAGTGCTAGTCTCACAGATACAAACATTCAGTACTTC. Its protein product is CSASLTDTNIQYF.